This is a list of T cell receptor beta chains from one sample in a study of blood T cell repertoires in COVID-19. TCRdb's copy holds only in-frame clones and misses some; the assay was immunoSEQ multiplex PCR. This sample carries fewer than 200,000 clones, approximately 84% of them seen once, and the ten largest clones take about 12%. Material: PBMCs or T cells enriched from blood (not recorded which). These receptor sequences come from a man aged 50-59 years who had recovered from COVID-19. Each CDR3 is given with its conserved first and last residue. D genes are given only for firm matches. Only part of the rows carry a size: once, few, many, or a class if the clone is expanded.

>TRBJ2-3|.|TRBV3-1/TRBV3-2|TRBD2
CASSQGTSGTDTQYF
TGTGCCAGCAGCCAAGGGACTAGCGGCACAGATACGCAGTATTTT
>TRBJ1-5|.|TRBV10-2|.
CASASSDSYNQPQHF
TGCGCCAGCGCTTCCTCCGACAGCTACAATCAGCCCCAGCATTTT
>TRBJ1-2|.|TRBV6-4|.
CASSPGGFYGYTF
TGTGCCAGCAGTCCCGGGGGATTCTATGGCTACACCTTC
>TRBJ2-7|.|TRBV2|TRBD1
CASSKHGTGAYEQYF
TGTGCCAGCAGCAAGCACGGGACAGGGGCCTACGAGCAGTACTTC
>TRBJ2-5|few|TRBV2|.
CASSVAGRGTQYF
TGTGCCAGCAGTGTTGCGGGCCGGGGGACCCAGTACTTC
>TRBJ2-5|.|TRBV7-3|TRBD2
CASSAEGAGAGRGQYF
TGTGCCAGCAGCGCCGAAGGAGCGGGGGCGGGGCGGGGCCAGTACTTC
>TRBJ2-5|.|TRBV10-3|TRBD2
CAISARVAGGQETQYF
TGTGCCATCAGTGCCCGAGTAGCGGGGGGCCAAGAGACCCAGTACTTC
>TRBJ2-2|once|TRBV7-6|.
CASSLIITGSGELFF
TGTGCCAGCAGCTTAATCATTACAGGGTCCGGGGAGCTGTTTTTT
>TRBJ2-3|.|TRBV10-1|TRBD2
CASSEAGGRTDTQYF
TGCGCCAGCAGTGAAGCGGGGGGACGCACAGATACGCAGTATTTT
>TRBJ1-2|once|TRBV19|TRBD1
CASSIFGQGYGYTF
TGTGCCAGTAGTATTTTCGGACAGGGATATGGCTACACCTTC
>TRBJ1-1|.|TRBV3-1/TRBV3-2|TRBD1
CASSPRGDRGLTEAFF
TGTGCCAGCAGCCCTAGAGGGGACAGGGGGTTGACTGAAGCTTTCTTT
>TRBJ1-5|few|TRBV7-2|TRBD1
CASSSGQGNQPQHF
TGTGCCAGCAGCTCAGGACAGGGAAATCAGCCCCAGCATTTT
>TRBJ2-5|.|TRBV7-2|.
CASSPYQETQYF
TGTGCCAGCAGCCCGTACCAAGAGACCCAGTACTTC
>TRBJ1-5|.|TRBV6-5|.
CASIFKGGNQPQHF
TGTGCCAGCATTTTCAAGGGGGGCAATCAGCCCCAGCATTTT
>TRBJ2-1|.|TRBV6-6|.
CASSHGTPETEQFF
TGTGCCAGCAGCCACGGGACACCGGAGACTGAGCAGTTCTTC
>TRBJ2-7|.|TRBV5-1|.
CASSLDFLGLPSSYEQYF
TGCGCCAGCAGCTTGGACTTTCTAGGCTTACCGAGCTCCTACGAGCAGTACTTC
>TRBJ1-4|.|TRBV11-2|.
CASSLLSGLGEKLFF
TGTGCCAGCAGCTTATTGTCCGGGTTAGGTGAAAAACTGTTTTTT
>TRBJ1-2|.|TRBV7-2|.
CASSEGGDIGDGYTF
TGTGCCAGCAGCGAAGGGGGGGATATCGGGGATGGCTACACCTTC
>TRBJ2-7|.|TRBV5-6|.
CASSLSNEQYF
TGTGCCAGCAGCTTGTCTAACGAGCAGTACTTC
>TRBJ1-3|.|TRBV18|.
CASSQTGSLSGNTIYF
TGTGCCAGCTCACAAACAGGGAGCCTCTCTGGAAACACCATATATTTT
>TRBJ1-2|.|TRBV6-5|TRBD1
CASSYSGQPYGYTF
TGTGCCAGCAGTTACTCGGGACAGCCCTATGGCTACACCTTC
>TRBJ1-4|.|TRBV3-1/TRBV3-2|.
CASSPGRDNEKLFF
TGTGCCAGCAGCCCCGGACGGGATAATGAAAAACTGTTTTTT
>TRBJ2-7|.|TRBV7-2|TRBD1
CASSLNRGLYEQYF
TGTGCCAGCAGCTTAAACAGGGGGCTCTACGAGCAGTACTTC
>TRBJ1-6|.|TRBV5-8|.
CASSLLVRVRNSPLHF
TGTGCCAGCAGTCTCCTTGTCCGGGTCCGAAATTCACCCCTCCACTTT
>TRBJ2-3|once|TRBV30|TRBD2
CAWSLSGGPGDTQYF
TGTGCCTGGAGTCTTAGCGGGGGGCCGGGCGATACGCAGTATTTT
>TRBJ1-6|once|TRBV2|TRBD1
CASSGGQGYNSPLHF
TGTGCCAGCAGCGGAGGACAGGGCTATAATTCACCCCTCCACTTT
>TRBJ1-5|.|TRBV28|.
CASTGGGGSNQPQHF
TGTGCCAGCACTGGGGGGGGAGGAAGCAATCAGCCCCAGCATTTT
>TRBJ1-2|.|TRBV7-8|TRBD1
CASSPRTGVRSRF
TGTGCCAGCAGCCCCCGGACAGGAGTCAGGAGCAGGTTC
>TRBJ1-5|.|TRBV4-1|.
CASSQDSTEGQPQHF
TGCGCCAGCAGCCAAGACTCGACAGAAGGGCAGCCCCAGCATTTT
>TRBJ1-1|.|TRBV14|.
CASSPGPFGEAFF
TGTGCCAGCAGTCCTGGGCCTTTCGGTGAAGCTTTCTTT
>TRBJ1-4|.|TRBV7-2|.
CASSLGGEKLFF
TGTGCCAGCAGCTTGGGGGGGGAAAAACTGTTTTTT
>TRBJ2-7|.|TRBV6-5|.
CACGGSEPAPGEQYF
TGTGCCTGCGGAGGCTCTGAACCAGCTCCTGGCGAGCAGTACTTC
>TRBJ1-5|.|TRBV27|.
CASRPMAVSNQPQHF
TGTGCCAGCAGGCCAATGGCAGTTAGCAATCAGCCCCAGCATTTT
>TRBJ2-7|.|TRBV10-2|TRBD1
CASRTGGWGSYEQYF
TGCGCCAGCAGAACAGGGGGTTGGGGTTCCTACGAGCAGTACTTC
>TRBJ2-7|.|TRBV5-1|.
CASSRLVVSGSYEQYF
TGCGCCAGCAGCAGACTTGTCGTTAGTGGGTCTTACGAGCAGTACTTC
>TRBJ1-3|.|TRBV9|TRBD1
CASTRTGTGNTIYF
TGTGCCAGCACCAGGACAGGGACGGGAAACACCATATATTTT
>TRBJ1-2|.|TRBV24-1|TRBD1
CATRPPGQGIYGYTF
TGTGCCACCAGGCCCCCGGGACAGGGCATTTATGGCTACACCTTC
>TRBJ1-1|.|TRBV10-2|TRBD1
CASSSGTVAEAFF
TGCGCCAGCAGTTCTGGGACAGTGGCTGAAGCTTTCTTT
>TRBJ1-4|.|TRBV5-1|.
CASSLDRPNEKLFF
TGCGCCAGCAGCTTAGACAGGCCTAATGAAAAACTGTTTTTT
>TRBJ2-3|.|TRBV6-2/TRBV6-3|.
CASSYFITDTQYF
TGTGCCAGCAGTTACTTCATCACAGATACGCAGTATTTT
>TRBJ1-4|.|TRBV29-1|.
CSVHLEGRGEKLFF
TGCAGCGTTCACCTGGAGGGTAGAGGGGAAAAACTGTTTTTT
>TRBJ1-2|.|TRBV7-3|.
CASRYDRNYGYTF
TGTGCCAGCAGGTACGACAGGAACTATGGCTACACCTTC
>TRBJ2-2|.|TRBV11-2|TRBD2
CASSRPWTSGGANTGELFF
TGTGCCAGCAGCCGACCTTGGACTAGCGGGGGCGCGAACACCGGGGAGCTGTTTTTT
>TRBJ2-7|.|TRBV28|.
CASSPRGRGLIYEQYF
TGTGCCAGCAGCCCTCGGGGGCGGGGACTAATCTACGAGCAGTACTTC
>TRBJ2-5|.|TRBV27|TRBD1
CASSLWGLGQGAESQEAQYF
TGTGCCAGCAGTTTATGGGGCCTCGGACAGGGGGCCGAATCTCAAGAGGCCCAGTACTTC
>TRBJ2-7|.|TRBV4-2|.
CASSQDSLGTFYEQYF
TGTGCCAGCAGCCAAGACTCCCTGGGCACATTCTACGAGCAGTACTTC
>TRBJ1-5|.|TRBV10-3|.
CAISESMGGAASPQHF
TGTGCCATCAGTGAGTCGATGGGCGGGGCAGCCTCTCCCCAGCATTTT
>TRBJ1-2|.|TRBV18|.
CASSPRAALAYGYTF
TGTGCCAGCTCACCAAGGGCCGCCCTAGCTTATGGCTACACCTTC
>TRBJ1-2|.|TRBV12-5|.
CASGPPPGFGYTF
TGTGCTAGTGGTCCCCCCCCCGGGTTTGGCTACACCTTC
>TRBJ1-1|.|TRBV19|TRBD1
CATIGTVREAFF
TGTGCCACCATAGGGACAGTCCGTGAAGCTTTCTTT